The 10 T cell receptor beta chains presented below share a single source sample, sequenced in a study of spatial heterogeneity in lung cancer. TCRdb passed the 5' RACE reads through MiXCR, listing each CDR3 protein once. The table includes fewer than 30,000 distinct CDR3 sequences, 8% to 10% detected once. Indicated time point: blood at routine non-recurrence follow-up after resection. The material sequenced was PBMCs, taken at follow-up. The receptors derive from a male donor with early-stage non-small cell lung cancer.

This clonotype was found a few times. The gene calls are TRBV4-2 and TRBJ2-3; 7 bases are a match to TRBD2. This CDR3 has 20 residues. Per germline, CDR1 LGHNA and CDR2 YNFKEQ. The trim removed 4 bases at V and 3 bases at J, leaving 22 bases unmatched. CDR3 DNA sequence: TGTGCCAGCAGCCGTAAGCATCTAGCGGAAGGACGAGGGCAGACAGATACGCAGTATTTT. It encodes CASSRKHLAEGRGQTDTQYF.

The V and J genes are TRBV7-2 and TRBJ2-1; D might be TRBD2 (6 bases). Deletions cut 5 bases from V and 0 bases from J, with 14 bases between. The length of the CDR3 is 16 residues. The V gene's germline CDR1 is SGHTA and CDR2 FQGNSA. In nucleotides, the CDR3 is TGTGCCAGCAGCCTGGGACTTTCAAGCTCCTACAATGAGCAGTTCTTC. This gives the protein CASSLGLSSSYNEQFF.

There are a few counts of this clonotype. The chain employs TRBV30 and TRBJ2-5, with 7 bases matching TRBD1. This CDR3 has 13 residues. The trim removed 1 base at V and 2 bases at J, leaving 1 base unmatched. Germline values: CDR1 GTSNPN, CDR2 SVGIG (reference sequence). The CDR3 bases are TGTGCCTGGAGTGGCAGGGGGCAAGAGACCCAGTACTTC. This encodes CAWSGRGQETQYF.

V gene TRBV12-3 or TRBV12-4 combines with J gene TRBJ2-2; D is perhaps TRBD2 (6 bases). The CDR3 has 14 amino acids. The ends were cut back, 8 bases at V and 4 bases at J, with 14 bases in the middle. The CDR3 DNA sequence: TGTGCCAGCTGGGGGTTCGGGGGCACCGGGGAGCTGTTTTTT. Amino acids: CASWGFGGTGELFF.

This clonotype was picked up a small number of times. The V and J genes are TRBV7-9 and TRBJ2-3, with 16 bases matching TRBD2. J was trimmed by 11 bases and V by 2 bases; bases with no gene match: 10. CDR3 length equals 17 residues. CDR1 and CDR2 (germline): SEHNR, FQNEAQ (reference sequence). Written as DNA, the CDR3 is TGTGCCAGCAGCTTACCCATCGGGACTAGCGGGGGGGCAGGGCAGTATTTT. This codes for CASSLPIGTSGGAGQYF.

V gene TRBV5-1 combines with J gene TRBJ1-6, with TRBD1 identical over 7 bases. The CDR3 runs to 16 residues. Germline values: CDR1 SGHRS, CDR2 YFSETQ. The V gene end was trimmed by 0 bases and the J gene end by 10 bases; junction bases not matched to a gene: 10. CDR3 amino acids: CASSLGLGDSTSPLHF. DNA for the CDR3: TGCGCCAGCAGCTTGGGTCTTGGGGACAGCACGTCACCCCTCCACTTT. Full variable domain (outside the CDR3, taken from reference TRBV5-1 and TRBJ1-6): KAGVTQTPRYLIKTRGQQVTLSCSPISGHRSVSWYQQTPGQGLQFLFEYFSETQRNKGNFPGRFSGRQFSNSRSEMNVSTLELGDSALYLCASSLGLGDSTSPLHFGNGTRLTVT.

This clonotype was seen at least ten times. This sequence joins TRBV6-2 or TRBV6-3 and TRBJ2-2; D gene uncertain. The V end lost 2 bases, the J end lost 1 base, and 5 bases lay between the germline ends. The CDR3 is 14 amino acids. Germline V gives CDR1 MNHEY, CDR2 SVGEGT. The CDR3 coding sequence is TGTGCCAGCAGTTACCGACGGAACACCGGGGAGCTGTTTTTT. Translated, it gives CASSYRRNTGELFF.

This clonotype showed up just a few times. This rearrangement joins TRBV11-2 to TRBJ1-1; D remains ambiguous. The V end lost 5 bases, the J end lost 11 bases, and 12 bases lay between the germline ends. CDR1 is SGHAT, CDR2 FQNNGV, per germline. There are 11 residues in the CDR3. The CDR3 loop is CASSPPGSAFF. The CDR3 DNA is TGTGCCAGCAGCCCCCCTGGCTCGGCTTTCTTT.

This clonotype appeared many times. This rearrangement joins TRBV29-1 to TRBJ2-5; TRBD1 matches 9 bases. The CDR3 totals 13 residues. CDR1 is SQVTM, CDR2 ANQGSEA, per germline. The V segment lost 7 bases and the J segment 5 bases; nucleotides outside the gene matches: 8. CDR3 sequence (DNA): TGCAGCGCCGGGACAGGGAGGTCCGAGACCCAGTACTTC. It specifies CSAGTGRSETQYF.

This clonotype has just a few counts. V usage is TRBV10-3 and J usage is TRBJ1-5; D unclear. Between the trimmed V and J ends, which lost 0 bases and 5 bases, there was a span of 8 bases. The germline gives CDR1 ENHRY, CDR2 SYGVKD. This CDR3 is built from 14 residues. The CDR3 DNA is TGTGCCATCAGTGAGTCGGTAAACGATCAGCCCCAGCATTTT. Its translation: CAISESVNDQPQHF.